These 2 T cell receptor beta chains were sequenced from one sample in a study of cytomegalovirus exposure and HLA in healthy donors. Clones were read by immunoSEQ multiplex PCR, and TCRdb kept only the in-frame ones, dropping some. The sample includes just under 150,000 clones, about 87% of them seen just once. Source material: PBMCs. The receptor source for this set is a man between 18 and 29 years old in good health and CMV-seropositive.

This clone was counted only a few times. This chain joins TRBV5-1 and TRBJ2-3; TRBD1 matches 8 bases. Germline CDR1 and CDR2: SGHRS and YFSETQ. V gave up 1 base and J gave up 0 bases; unmatched junction bases: 1. The CDR3 covers 15 residues. The DNA of the CDR3 is TGCGCCAGCAGCTTGCAGGGGGCTAGCACAGATACGCAGTATTTT. It yields the protein CASSLQGASTDTQYF. Full variable domain (remainder filled in from reference TRBV5-1 and TRBJ2-3): KAGVTQTPRYLIKTRGQQVTLSCSPISGHRSVSWYQQTPGQGLQFLFEYFSETQRNKGNFPGRFSGRQFSNSRSEMNVSTLELGDSALYLCASSLQGASTDTQYFGPGTRLTVL.

The sample holds one count of this clone. In DNA, the CDR3 is TGTGCCAGCGGAGTAGGAAATGAAAAACTGTTTTTT. It encodes CASGVGNEKLFF. The V call is TRBV6-1, the J call TRBJ1-4; no reliable D call. Germline lookup yields CDR1 MNHNS and CDR2 SASEGT. This CDR3 spans 12 amino acids. Trimming cost V 8 bases and J 5 bases, with 9 bases left between them.